Sequencing of this TCR beta chain was carried out in a study of cytomegalovirus exposure and HLA in healthy donors. Comment on this clone: Its target is unknown.

PCR involved 60 Vbeta and 13 Jbeta primers. Sequenced by immunoSEQ multiplex PCR; TCRdb stores in-frame clones only, minus some. In the table there are some 140,000 clones, 60% to 85% of which are singletons. The CDR3 totals 16 residues. With V trimmed by 0 bases and J by 2 bases, 3 bases remained unmatched. Germline CDR1 SGHRS, CDR2 YFSETQ. Findings and caveats of the study: A missense variant in DCLRE1C was later tied to TCR beta V- and J-gene trimming. Analyzed later, most CMV-associated TCR beta chains appeared HLA-restricted. Three CMV-associated chains proved CMV antigen-specific in vitro. Most TCRs appeared rarely, but some public TCRs recurred in many donors.

This chain uses TRBV5-1 with TRBJ2-2, with TRBD2 identical over 8 bases. The source of this sequence is a woman aged 18 to 35 in good health and CMV-seronegative. Sequenced input: PBMCs. In DNA, the CDR3 is TGCGCCAGCAGCTTGGGAGCGGGAGAAAACACCGGGGAGCTGTTTTTT. Translating it yields CASSLGAGENTGELFF.